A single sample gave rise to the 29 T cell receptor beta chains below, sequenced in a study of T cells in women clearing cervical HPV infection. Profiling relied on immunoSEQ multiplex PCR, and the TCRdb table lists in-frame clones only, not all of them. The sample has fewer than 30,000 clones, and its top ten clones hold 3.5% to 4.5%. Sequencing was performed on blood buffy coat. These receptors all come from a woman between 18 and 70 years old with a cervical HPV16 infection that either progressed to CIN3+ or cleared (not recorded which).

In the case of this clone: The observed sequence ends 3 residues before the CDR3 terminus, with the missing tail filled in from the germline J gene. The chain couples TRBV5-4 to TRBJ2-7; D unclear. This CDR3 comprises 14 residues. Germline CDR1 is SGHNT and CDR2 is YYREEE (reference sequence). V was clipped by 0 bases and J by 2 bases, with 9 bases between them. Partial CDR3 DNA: TGTGCCAGCAGCTTGGGAAATTCGGCCTACGAG. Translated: CASSLGNSAYE. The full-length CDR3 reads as CASSLGNSAYEQYF.

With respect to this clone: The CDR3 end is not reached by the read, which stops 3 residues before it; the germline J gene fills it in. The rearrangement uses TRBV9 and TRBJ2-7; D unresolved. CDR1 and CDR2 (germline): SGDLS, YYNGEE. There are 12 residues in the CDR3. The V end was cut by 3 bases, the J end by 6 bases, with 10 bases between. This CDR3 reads CASSAYNSEQYF. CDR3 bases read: TGTGCCAGCAGCGCGTACAACAGCGAG.

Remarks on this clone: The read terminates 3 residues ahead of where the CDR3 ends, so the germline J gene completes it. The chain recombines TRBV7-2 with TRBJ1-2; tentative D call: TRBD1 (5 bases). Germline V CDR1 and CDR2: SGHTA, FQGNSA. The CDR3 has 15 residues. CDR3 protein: CASTGWTRGTDTYTF. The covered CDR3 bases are TGTGCCAGCACCGGTTGGACTAGGGGCACAGATACC.

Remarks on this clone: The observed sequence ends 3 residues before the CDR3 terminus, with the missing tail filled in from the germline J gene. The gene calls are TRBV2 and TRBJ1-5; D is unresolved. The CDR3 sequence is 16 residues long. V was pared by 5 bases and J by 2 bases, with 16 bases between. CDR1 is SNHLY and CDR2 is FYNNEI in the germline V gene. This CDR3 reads CASSSSMSTGNQPQHF. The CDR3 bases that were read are TGTGCCAGCAGTTCCTCGATGAGTACGGGCAATCAGCCC.

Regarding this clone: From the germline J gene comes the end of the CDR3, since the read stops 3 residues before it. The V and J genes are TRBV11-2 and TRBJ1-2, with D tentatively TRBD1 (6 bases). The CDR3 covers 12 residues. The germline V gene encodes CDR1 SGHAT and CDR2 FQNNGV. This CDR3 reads CASSWTDGGYTF. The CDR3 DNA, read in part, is TGTGCCAGCAGCTGGACAGACGGAGGC.

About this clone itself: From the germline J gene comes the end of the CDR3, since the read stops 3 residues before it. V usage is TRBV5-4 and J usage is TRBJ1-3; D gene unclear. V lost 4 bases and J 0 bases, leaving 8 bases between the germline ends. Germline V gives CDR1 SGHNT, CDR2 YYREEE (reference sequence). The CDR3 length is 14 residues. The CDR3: CASSLIDSGNTIYF. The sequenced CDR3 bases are TGTGCCAGCAGCCTGATAGACTCTGGAAACACC.

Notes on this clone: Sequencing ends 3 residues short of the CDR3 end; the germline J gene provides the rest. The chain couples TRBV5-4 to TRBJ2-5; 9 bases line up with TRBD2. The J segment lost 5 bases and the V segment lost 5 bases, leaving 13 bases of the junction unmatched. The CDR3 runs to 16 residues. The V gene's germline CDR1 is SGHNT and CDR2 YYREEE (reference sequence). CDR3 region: CASSHPGLAATETQYF. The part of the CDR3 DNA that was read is TGTGCCAGCAGTCATCCGGGACTAGCAGCCACCGAGACC.

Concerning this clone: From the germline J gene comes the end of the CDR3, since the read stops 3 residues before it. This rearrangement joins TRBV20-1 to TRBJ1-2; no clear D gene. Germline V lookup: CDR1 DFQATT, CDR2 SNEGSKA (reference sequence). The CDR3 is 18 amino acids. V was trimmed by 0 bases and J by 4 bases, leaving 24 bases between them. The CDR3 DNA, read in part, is TGCAGTGCTAGAGATGTCACGGCAGGCCCTGGAGGGTTCTATGGC. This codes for CSARDVTAGPGGFYG. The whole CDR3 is CSARDVTAGPGGFYGYTF.

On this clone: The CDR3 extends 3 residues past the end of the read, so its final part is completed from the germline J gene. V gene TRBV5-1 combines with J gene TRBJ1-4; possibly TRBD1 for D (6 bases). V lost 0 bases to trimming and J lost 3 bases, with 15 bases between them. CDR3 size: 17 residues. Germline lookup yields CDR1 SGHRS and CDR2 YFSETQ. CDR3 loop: CASSLDGTRGSNEKLFF. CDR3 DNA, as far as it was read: TGCGCCAGCAGCTTGGACGGGACCAGGGGATCTAATGAAAAA.

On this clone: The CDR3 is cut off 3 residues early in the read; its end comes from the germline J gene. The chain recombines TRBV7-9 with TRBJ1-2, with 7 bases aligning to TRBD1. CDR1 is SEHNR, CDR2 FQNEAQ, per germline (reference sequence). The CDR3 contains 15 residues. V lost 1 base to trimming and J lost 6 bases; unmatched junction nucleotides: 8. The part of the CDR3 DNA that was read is TGTGCCAGCAGCTTAGTCCGACAAGGGGGCAATGGC. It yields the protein CASSLVRQGGNG. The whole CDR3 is CASSLVRQGGNGYTF.

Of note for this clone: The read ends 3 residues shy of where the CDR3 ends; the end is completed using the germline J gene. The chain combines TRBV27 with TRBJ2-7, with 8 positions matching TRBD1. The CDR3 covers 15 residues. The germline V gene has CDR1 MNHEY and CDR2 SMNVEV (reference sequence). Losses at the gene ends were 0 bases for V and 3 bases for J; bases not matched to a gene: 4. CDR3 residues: CASSLSKQGVYEQYF. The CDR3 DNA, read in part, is TGTGCCAGCAGTTTATCGAAACAGGGGGTCTACGAG.

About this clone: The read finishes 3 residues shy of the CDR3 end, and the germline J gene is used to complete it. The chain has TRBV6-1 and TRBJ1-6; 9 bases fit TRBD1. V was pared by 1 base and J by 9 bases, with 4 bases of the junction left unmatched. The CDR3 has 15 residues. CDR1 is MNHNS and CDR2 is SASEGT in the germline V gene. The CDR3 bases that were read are TGTGCCAGCAGTGAAGATACAGGGGGCGCTTCACCC. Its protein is CASSEDTGGASP. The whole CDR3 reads CASSEDTGGASPLHF.

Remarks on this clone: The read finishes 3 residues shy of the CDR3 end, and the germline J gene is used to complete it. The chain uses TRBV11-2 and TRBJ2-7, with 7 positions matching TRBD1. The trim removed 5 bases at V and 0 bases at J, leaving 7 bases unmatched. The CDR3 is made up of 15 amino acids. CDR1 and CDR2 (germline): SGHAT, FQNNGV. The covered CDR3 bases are TGTGCCAGCAGCGTCGACAGGGTTAGCTCCTACGAG. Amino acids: CASSVDRVSSYE. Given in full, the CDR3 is CASSVDRVSSYEQYF.

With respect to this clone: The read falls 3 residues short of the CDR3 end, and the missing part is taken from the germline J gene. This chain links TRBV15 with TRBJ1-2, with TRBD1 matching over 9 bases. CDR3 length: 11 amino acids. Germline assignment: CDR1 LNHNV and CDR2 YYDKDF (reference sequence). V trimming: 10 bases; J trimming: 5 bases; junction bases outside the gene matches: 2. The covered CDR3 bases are TGTGCCATCGGACAGGGGTATGGC. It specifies CAIGQGYG. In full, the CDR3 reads CAIGQGYGYTF.

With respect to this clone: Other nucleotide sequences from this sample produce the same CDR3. The sequenced CDR3 bases are TGTGCCACCAGGGAGGGACATGAG. This sequence encodes CATREGHE. The full-length CDR3 reads as CATREGHEAFF. The rearrangement uses TRBV6-4 and TRBJ1-1, with a possible D match to TRBD1 (6 bases). The sequence runs out 3 residues before the end of the CDR3; the remainder is reconstructed from the germline J gene. Germline V CDR1 and CDR2: MRHNA, SNTAGT. The CDR3 has 11 residues.

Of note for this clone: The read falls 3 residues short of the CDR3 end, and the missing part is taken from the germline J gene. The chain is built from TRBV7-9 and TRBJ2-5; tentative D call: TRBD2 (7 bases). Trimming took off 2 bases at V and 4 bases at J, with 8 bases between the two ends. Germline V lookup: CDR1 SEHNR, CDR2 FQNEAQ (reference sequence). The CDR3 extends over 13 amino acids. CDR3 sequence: CASSLRGGETQYF. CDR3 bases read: TGTGCCAGCAGCTTAAGGGGGGGAGAGACC.

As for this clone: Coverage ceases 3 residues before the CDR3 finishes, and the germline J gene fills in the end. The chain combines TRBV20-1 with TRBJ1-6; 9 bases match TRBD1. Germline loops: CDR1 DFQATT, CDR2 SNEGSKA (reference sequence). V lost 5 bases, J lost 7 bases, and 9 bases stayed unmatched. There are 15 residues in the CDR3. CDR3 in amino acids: CSAFPPGQGNSPLHF. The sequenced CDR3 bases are TGCAGTGCTTTCCCCCCGGGACAGGGAAATTCACCC.

The CDR3 region is CSVDQIGTSYNEQFF. Partial CDR3 DNA: TGCAGCGTTGACCAGATCGGGACTAGCTACAATGAG. The genes are TRBV29-1 and TRBJ2-1; 8 nucleotides agree with TRBD2. The CDR3 end is not reached by the read, which stops 3 residues before it; the germline J gene fills it in. Trimming cost V 3 bases and J 3 bases; bases outside gene matches: 7. CDR1 is SQVTM and CDR2 is ANQGSEA in the germline V gene. The CDR3 covers 15 residues.

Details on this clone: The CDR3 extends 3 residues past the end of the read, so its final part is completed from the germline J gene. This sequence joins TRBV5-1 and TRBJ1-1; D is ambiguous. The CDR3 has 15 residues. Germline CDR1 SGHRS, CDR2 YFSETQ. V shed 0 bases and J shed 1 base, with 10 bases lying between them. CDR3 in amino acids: CASSLDPGENTEAFF. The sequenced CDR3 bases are TGCGCCAGCAGCTTGGATCCAGGAGAGAACACTGAA.

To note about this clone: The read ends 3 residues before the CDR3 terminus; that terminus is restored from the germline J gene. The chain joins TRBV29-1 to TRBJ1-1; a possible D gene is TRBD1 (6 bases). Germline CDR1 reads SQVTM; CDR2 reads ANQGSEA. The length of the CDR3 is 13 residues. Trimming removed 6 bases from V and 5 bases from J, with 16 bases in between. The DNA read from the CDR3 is TGCAGCGTACCCCCTGGGGGCGGAACTGAA. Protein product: CSVPPGGGTE. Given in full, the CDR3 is CSVPPGGGTEAFF.

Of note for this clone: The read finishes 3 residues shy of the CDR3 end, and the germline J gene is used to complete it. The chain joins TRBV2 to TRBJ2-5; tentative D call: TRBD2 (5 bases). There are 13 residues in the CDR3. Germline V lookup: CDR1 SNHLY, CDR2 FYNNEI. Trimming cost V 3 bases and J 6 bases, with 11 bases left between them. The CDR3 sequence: CASSDGGLQTQYF. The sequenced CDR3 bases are TGTGCCAGCAGTGATGGCGGGCTGCAGACC.

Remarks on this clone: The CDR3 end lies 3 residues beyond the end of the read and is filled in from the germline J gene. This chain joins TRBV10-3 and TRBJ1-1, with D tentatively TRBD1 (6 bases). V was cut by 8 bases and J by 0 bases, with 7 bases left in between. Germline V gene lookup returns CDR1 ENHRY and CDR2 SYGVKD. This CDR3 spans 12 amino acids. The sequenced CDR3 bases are TGTGCCATCGGACAGTTGAACACTGAA. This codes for CAIGQLNTE. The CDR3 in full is CAIGQLNTEAFF.

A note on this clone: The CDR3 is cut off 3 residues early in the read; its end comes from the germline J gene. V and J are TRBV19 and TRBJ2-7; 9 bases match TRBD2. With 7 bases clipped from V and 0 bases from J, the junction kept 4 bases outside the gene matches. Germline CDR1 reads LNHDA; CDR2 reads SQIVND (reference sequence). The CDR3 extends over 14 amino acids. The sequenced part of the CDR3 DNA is TGTGCCAGTAAAGCTAGCGGGATCTCCTACGAG. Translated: CASKASGISYE. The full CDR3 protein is CASKASGISYEQYF.

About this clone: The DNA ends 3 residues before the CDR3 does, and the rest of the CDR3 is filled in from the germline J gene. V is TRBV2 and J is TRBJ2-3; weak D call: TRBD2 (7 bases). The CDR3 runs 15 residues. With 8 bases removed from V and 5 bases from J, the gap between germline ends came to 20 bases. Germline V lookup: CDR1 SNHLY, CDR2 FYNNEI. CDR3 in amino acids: CASVRGAAVQDTQYF. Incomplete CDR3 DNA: TGTGCCAGCGTCCGGGGGGCCGCGGTGCAAGATACG.

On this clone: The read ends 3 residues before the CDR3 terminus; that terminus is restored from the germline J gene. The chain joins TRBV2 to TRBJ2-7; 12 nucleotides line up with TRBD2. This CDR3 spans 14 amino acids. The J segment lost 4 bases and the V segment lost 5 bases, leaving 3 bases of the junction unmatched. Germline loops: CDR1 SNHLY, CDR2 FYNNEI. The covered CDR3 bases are TGTGCCAGCAGTCGACTAGCGGGGGTTTACGAG. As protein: CASSRLAGVYE. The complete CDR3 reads CASSRLAGVYEQYF.

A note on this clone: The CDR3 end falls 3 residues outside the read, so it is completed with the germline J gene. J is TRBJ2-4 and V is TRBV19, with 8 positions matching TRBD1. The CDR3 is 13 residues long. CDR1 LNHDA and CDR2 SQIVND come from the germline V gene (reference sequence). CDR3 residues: CASSWGQAYGQYF. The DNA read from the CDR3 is TGTGCCAGTAGTTGGGGACAGGCCTATGGT.

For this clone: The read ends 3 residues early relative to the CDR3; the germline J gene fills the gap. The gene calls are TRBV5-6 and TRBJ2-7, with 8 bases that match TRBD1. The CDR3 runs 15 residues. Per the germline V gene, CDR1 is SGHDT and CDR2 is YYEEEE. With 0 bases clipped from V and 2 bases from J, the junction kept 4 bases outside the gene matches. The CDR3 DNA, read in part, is TGTGCCAGCAGCTTGGTTCAGGGGGCAACCTACGAG. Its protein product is CASSLVQGATYE. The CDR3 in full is CASSLVQGATYEQYF.

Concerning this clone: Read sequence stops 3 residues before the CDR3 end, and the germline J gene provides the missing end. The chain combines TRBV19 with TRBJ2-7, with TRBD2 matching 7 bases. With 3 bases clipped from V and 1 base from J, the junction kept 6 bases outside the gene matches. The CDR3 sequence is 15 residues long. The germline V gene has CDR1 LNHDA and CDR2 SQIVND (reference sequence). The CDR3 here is CASSILLGLSYEQYF. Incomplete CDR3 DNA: TGTGCCAGTAGTATTTTGTTGGGACTATCCTACGAG.

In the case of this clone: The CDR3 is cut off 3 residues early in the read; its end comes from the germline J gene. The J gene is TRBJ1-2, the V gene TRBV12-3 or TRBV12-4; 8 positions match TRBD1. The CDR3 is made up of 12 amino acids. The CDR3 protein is CASRPDRGGYTF. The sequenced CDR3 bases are TGTGCCAGCAGGCCAGACAGGGGCGGC.